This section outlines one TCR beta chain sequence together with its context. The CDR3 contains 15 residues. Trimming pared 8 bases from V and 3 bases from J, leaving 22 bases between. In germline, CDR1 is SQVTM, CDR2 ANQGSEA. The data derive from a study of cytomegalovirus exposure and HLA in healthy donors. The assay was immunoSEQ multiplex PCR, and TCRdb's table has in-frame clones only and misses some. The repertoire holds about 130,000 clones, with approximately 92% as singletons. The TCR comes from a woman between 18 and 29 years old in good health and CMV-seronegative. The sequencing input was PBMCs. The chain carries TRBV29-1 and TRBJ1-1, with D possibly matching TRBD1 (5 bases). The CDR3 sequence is CSLSSGTWGDTEAFF. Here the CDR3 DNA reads TGCAGCCTAAGTTCAGGGACTTGGGGGGACACTGAAGCTTTCTTT.